These T cell receptor beta chains were read from a single sample in a study of blood T cell repertoires in COVID-19. The assay was immunoSEQ multiplex PCR, and TCRdb's table has in-frame clones only and misses some. The data contain about 280,000 clones, 91% of them seen just once; the ten biggest clones take up 2.5% to 3%. What was sequenced was PBMCs or T cells enriched from blood (not recorded which). These receptors were collected from a man aged 35-49 years who had been exposed to COVID-19. The CDR3 runs from the conserved cysteine through the conserved F or W.

>TRBV5-1|TRBJ2-3
CASRGEEGTDTQYF
>TRBV11-2|TRBJ2-7
CASSLVAGGDNEQYF
>TRBV9|TRBJ2-3
CASSGDTDTQYF
>TRBV11-3|TRBJ2-1
CASSLGGYNEQFF
>TRBV5-4|TRBJ2-7
CASSLDLLGSYEQYF
>TRBV27|TRBJ1-2
CASSLLAIGDYGYTF
>TRBV5-1|TRBJ1-2
CASSLRTGGNYGYTF
>TRBV19|TRBJ2-6
CAGSQGAAGANVLTF
>TRBV10-1|TRBJ2-1
CASSSGRAGGEQFF
>TRBV7-2|TRBJ2-5
CASSTPSGPPQYF
>TRBV5-1|TRBJ2-2
CASSPESGTGELFF
>TRBV9|TRBJ2-3
CASSAAHTSGSSDTQYF
>TRBV27|TRBJ2-1
CASSSRDSSSYNEQFF
>TRBV30|TRBJ1-1
CAWSPERSEAFF
>TRBV7-9|TRBJ2-7
CASSLAFRGYEQYF
>TRBV19|TRBJ1-5
CASTPGTGVLGNQPQHF
>TRBV12-3/TRBV12-4|TRBJ2-5
CASSFGRLQYF
>TRBV5-1|TRBJ1-2
CASSLSQGGPNYGYTF
>TRBV11-2|TRBJ2-5
CASRGGTGETQYF
>TRBV6-5|TRBJ1-1
CASSEPRTREAFF
>TRBV6-2/TRBV6-3|TRBJ2-7
CASSYSGLAGRSYEQYF
>TRBV7-2|TRBJ1-3
CASSPTGAGNTIYF
>TRBV12-3/TRBV12-4|TRBJ2-2
CASTRGIGELFF
>TRBV5-1|TRBJ1-6
CASSSITGDSPLHF
>TRBV24-1|TRBJ1-5
CATSDLSTGYPPPQPQHF
>TRBV3-1/TRBV3-2|TRBJ1-4
CASSQKGGDEKLFF
>TRBV28|TRBJ1-2
CASSLFPGLRGYTF
>TRBV6-5|TRBJ1-1
CASSSIRTGGNTEAFF
>TRBV11-3|TRBJ2-3
CASSLGPGLAGDSTDTQYF
>TRBV6-1|TRBJ2-3
CASSDPGGPDTQYF
>TRBV28|TRBJ1-2
CASSGGQGYGYTF
>TRBV28|TRBJ2-7
CASASGSSYEQYF
>TRBV2|TRBJ2-1
CASSAHGLAGGGNEQFF
>TRBV19|TRBJ1-2
CASSLQGLGTGAGYTF
>TRBV6-4|TRBJ2-3
CASSEGGGSVDTQYF
>TRBV5-4|TRBJ2-1
CASSPGTSGFYNEQFF
>TRBV19|TRBJ2-1
CASSIVGQGAYEQFF
>TRBV4-3|TRBJ2-1
CASSRLAGGLAGNEQFF
>TRBV28|TRBJ2-1
CASSYESITDNEQFF
>TRBV4-3|TRBJ2-7
CASSQDSGGSEQYF
>TRBV14|TRBJ1-2
CASSQDLTGVIGGYTF
>TRBV5-1|TRBJ2-1
CASSLAGSYNEQFF
>TRBV3-1/TRBV3-2|TRBJ1-1
CASSHRLLNTEAFF
>TRBV7-3|TRBJ2-2
CASSSPAGGRAAGELFF
>TRBV27|TRBJ2-5
CASSIGTSGIGYQETQYF
>TRBV30|TRBJ1-5
CAWSPGLDNQPQHF
>TRBV5-4|TRBJ2-2
CASSSSRDRRNTGELFF
>TRBV6-1|TRBJ1-5
CASSDPAGPQHF
>TRBV14|TRBJ2-7
CASSQVPHSGSYEQYF
>TRBV4-1|TRBJ1-3
CASSQPTGASSGNTIYF
>TRBV11-2|TRBJ1-6
CASSLEGTVNSPLHF
>TRBV3-1/TRBV3-2|TRBJ1-4
CASSQEVGGLNEKLFF
>TRBV27|TRBJ1-2
CASSPWTVDAHGYTF
>TRBV14|TRBJ1-2
CASSVGTGANYGYTF
>TRBV4-2|TRBJ2-1
CASSQDPTSGDNEQFF
>TRBV7-9|TRBJ2-1
CADEGTSGTSGYNEQFF
>TRBV6-2/TRBV6-3|TRBJ2-1
CASSYLSNEQFF
>TRBV19|TRBJ2-2
CASSAGEIFGELFF
>TRBV6-2/TRBV6-3|TRBJ1-1
CASSVQGSPTEAFF